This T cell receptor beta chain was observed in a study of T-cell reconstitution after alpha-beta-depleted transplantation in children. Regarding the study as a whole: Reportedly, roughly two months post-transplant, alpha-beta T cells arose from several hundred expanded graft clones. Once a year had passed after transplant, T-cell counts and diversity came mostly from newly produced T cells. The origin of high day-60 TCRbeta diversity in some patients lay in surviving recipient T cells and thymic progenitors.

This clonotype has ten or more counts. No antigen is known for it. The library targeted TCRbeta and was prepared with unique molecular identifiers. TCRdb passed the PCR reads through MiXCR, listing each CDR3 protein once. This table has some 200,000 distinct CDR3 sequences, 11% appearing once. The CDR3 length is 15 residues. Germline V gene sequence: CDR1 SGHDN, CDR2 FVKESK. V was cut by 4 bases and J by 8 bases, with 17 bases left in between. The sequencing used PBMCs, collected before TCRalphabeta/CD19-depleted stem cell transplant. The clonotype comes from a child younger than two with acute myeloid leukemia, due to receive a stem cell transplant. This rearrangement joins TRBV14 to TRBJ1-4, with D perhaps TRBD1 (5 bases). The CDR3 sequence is CASSPGTYLGEKLFF. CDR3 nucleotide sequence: TGTGCCAGCAGCCCCGGGACCTATCTTGGGGAAAAACTGTTTTTT.